The present entry profiles one T cell receptor (beta chain) with its context. As yet, its antigen is unknown. The CDR3 covers 14 residues. Germline lookup yields CDR1 SGHRS and CDR2 YFSETQ. J gave up 3 bases and V 4 bases, and 4 bases lay outside the gene matches. These data belong to a study of cytomegalovirus exposure and HLA in healthy donors. Researchers ran the PCR with 60 Vbeta and 13 Jbeta primers. Sequenced by immunoSEQ multiplex PCR; TCRdb stores in-frame clones only, minus some. The top ten hold approximately 0.26% of the sample, which has around 180,000 clones, 84% seen once. Study-level points and caveats: What was likely a sequencing artifact was a cluster of highly shared sequence variants.

The chain couples TRBV5-1 to TRBJ2-7; 10 nucleotides match TRBD2. The sequenced sample was PBMCs. The receptor's source is a boy younger than 18 in good health and CMV-seronegative. Here the CDR3 reads CASSVSGGHYEQYF. CDR3 coding DNA: TGCGCCAGCAGCGTTAGCGGGGGGCACTACGAGCAGTACTTC.